This entry lists 30 T cell receptor beta chains sequenced from one sample in a study of cytomegalovirus exposure and HLA in healthy donors. The repertoire was sequenced with immunoSEQ multiplex PCR; TCRdb's copy has only in-frame clones and lacks some. The repertoire includes about 260,000 clones, 90% of them detected once, and around 3.1% sits in the top ten. The sample taken for sequencing was PBMCs. The receptors originated from a woman aged 25-40 years in good health and CMV-seronegative.

The rearrangement uses TRBV6-1 and TRBJ2-7; D possibly corresponds to TRBD2 (5 bases). The CDR3 runs to 13 residues. The V gene's germline CDR1 is MNHNS and CDR2 SASEGT. V was cut by 7 bases and J by 5 bases, with 15 bases left in between. CDR3 loop: CASNGILGHEQYF. Here the CDR3 DNA reads TGTGCCAGCAACGGGATTCTAGGGCACGAGCAGTACTTC.

The chain carries TRBV6-1 and TRBJ2-4; TRBD2 agrees at 9 bases. Trimming at V came to 2 bases and at J to 2 bases, leaving 7 bases not matched to a gene. CDR1 MNHNS and CDR2 SASEGT come from the germline V gene. CDR3 size: 17 residues. The CDR3 reads CASSEWRLAGSKNIQYF. DNA of the CDR3: TGTGCCAGCAGTGAATGGCGGCTAGCGGGGTCCAAAAACATTCAGTACTTC.

V usage is TRBV5-6 and J usage is TRBJ1-4, with TRBD1 as a possible D gene (5 bases). CDR1 and CDR2 from the germline V gene are SGHDT and YYEEEE. The CDR3 runs to 13 residues. V lost 0 bases to trimming and J lost 8 bases, with 8 bases between them. The DNA of the CDR3 is TGTGCCAGCAGCTTGGGGGGACTCGAAAAACTGTTTTTT. Translated, it gives CASSLGGLEKLFF.

This chain joins TRBV27 and TRBJ1-2, with TRBD1 matching 11 bases. Germline-derived CDR1 and CDR2 are MNHEY and SMNVEV (reference sequence). The CDR3 contains 16 residues. J lost 7 bases, V lost 2 bases, and 9 bases had no gene match. The CDR3 sequence: CASSLLTMGTGGGYTF. CDR3 sequence (DNA): TGTGCCAGCAGTTTACTAACAATGGGGACAGGGGGTGGCTACACCTTC.

There are a few counts of this clone. The V gene is TRBV27, the J gene TRBJ2-2; D is unresolved. With 2 bases removed from V and 1 base from J, the gap between germline ends came to 5 bases. The CDR3 spans 14 residues. Germline CDR1 and CDR2: MNHEY and SMNVEV (reference sequence). CDR3 nucleotides: TGTGCCAGCAGTTTAGTCCAGAACACCGGGGAGCTGTTTTTT. Its protein is CASSLVQNTGELFF.

This sequence joins TRBV19 and TRBJ1-2; 8 bases align to TRBD1. The germline V gene encodes CDR1 LNHDA and CDR2 SQIVND (reference sequence). V shed 9 bases and J 0 bases; nucleotides not matched to a gene: 12. The CDR3 is 16 amino acids. The CDR3 DNA reads as TGTGCCAGCCTCCGCGACAGGGGCTTGGCTAACTATGGCTACACCTTC. Translated: CASLRDRGLANYGYTF.

The rearrangement links TRBV18 to TRBJ2-1; D is uncertain. Germline V gene data show CDR1 as KGHSH and CDR2 as LQKENI. V was shortened by 0 bases and J by 4 bases, with 7 bases between the two germline ends. There are 14 residues in the CDR3. This chain's CDR3 is CASSPPPLYNEQFF. The DNA of the CDR3 is TGTGCCAGCTCACCACCCCCCCTATACAATGAGCAGTTCTTC.

This chain uses TRBV19 with TRBJ2-7; 8 bases are a match to TRBD1. The germline V gene has CDR1 LNHDA and CDR2 SQIVND (reference sequence). The V segment lost 8 bases and the J segment 3 bases; nucleotides outside the gene matches: 6. The CDR3 sequence is 13 residues long. CDR3 residues: CASGFGQGYEQYF. As DNA, the CDR3 is TGTGCCAGTGGATTTGGACAGGGCTACGAGCAGTACTTC.

About this clone itself: In the same sample, other DNA sequences code for this CDR3. The J gene is TRBJ1-1, the V gene TRBV5-1; 8 bases agree with TRBD1. The germline CDR1 and CDR2 sequences are SGHRS and YFSETQ. This CDR3 has 15 amino acids. Trimming removed 1 base from V and 1 base from J; junction bases left unmatched: 3. DNA for the CDR3: TGCGCCAGCAGCTTGATTGGACAGGGGAACACTGAAGCTTTCTTT. Residues: CASSLIGQGNTEAFF.

V is TRBV28 and J is TRBJ1-2; tentative D call: TRBD1 (6 bases). The germline V gene has CDR1 MDHEN and CDR2 SYDVKM. The CDR3 contains 17 residues. Trimming shortened V by 2 bases and J by 4 bases, and 20 bases separated the two germline ends. The CDR3 sequence: CASSLLLVGKGGYGYTF. The CDR3 DNA is TGTGCCAGCAGTTTACTTCTAGTGGGGAAGGGGGGCTATGGCTACACCTTC.

This clone was detected only once. This chain links TRBV29-1 with TRBJ1-1; 7 bases agree with TRBD1. The V gene end was trimmed by 2 bases and the J gene end by 2 bases; junction bases not matched to a gene: 5. Germline CDR1 reads SQVTM; CDR2 reads ANQGSEA. The CDR3 is 14 residues long. DNA for the CDR3: TGCAGCGTTGAAATGGGACAGCCAAACACTGAAGCTTTCTTT. It translates to CSVEMGQPNTEAFF.

The chain is built from TRBV11-3 and TRBJ2-3; 12 bases map to TRBD2. The CDR3 loop spans 16 amino acids. Germline V gives CDR1 SGHNT, CDR2 YENEEA. V was clipped by 2 bases and J by 4 bases; unmatched bases: 4. CDR3 residues: CASSLHGTSGPDTQYF. The CDR3 nucleotides read TGTGCCAGCAGCTTACACGGGACTAGCGGGCCAGATACGCAGTATTTT.

This clone appeared a few times. The rearrangement uses TRBV19 and TRBJ1-5, with TRBD1 identical over 9 bases. The CDR3 has 13 residues. Germline values: CDR1 LNHDA, CDR2 SQIVND (reference sequence). The trim removed 7 bases at V and 4 bases at J, leaving 2 bases unmatched. The CDR3, as DNA: TGTGCCAGTATGGGGACAGGGAATCAGCCCCAGCATTTT. This sequence encodes CASMGTGNQPQHF.

This clone was seen many times. This chain uses TRBV27 with TRBJ1-2; TRBD1 might be the D (6 bases). The germline V gene has CDR1 MNHEY and CDR2 SMNVEV (reference sequence). Trimming left V 6 bases short and J 6 bases short, with 14 bases between. This CDR3 comprises 13 residues. The CDR3 region has the DNA TGTGCCAGCAGGGATACAGGGAAGGATGGCTACACCTTC. Translation: CASRDTGKDGYTF.

The rearrangement joins TRBV7-2 to TRBJ2-3; TRBD2 aligns across 8 bases. The CDR3 extends over 14 amino acids. Trimming cost V 4 bases and J 9 bases; bases outside gene matches: 9. CDR1 is SGHTA, CDR2 FQGNSA, per germline. CDR3 coding DNA: TGTGCCAGCAGCTCCTGGACTAGCCGGGAAACGCAGTATTTT. Amino acid sequence: CASSSWTSRETQYF.

The chain combines TRBV28 with TRBJ2-7; 10 positions match TRBD1. V was pared by 9 bases and J by 6 bases, with 11 bases of the junction left unmatched. Germline V gives CDR1 MDHEN, CDR2 SYDVKM. CDR3 length equals 14 residues. The CDR3 sequence: CASKVPGQGFEQYF. For the CDR3, the DNA is TGTGCCAGTAAGGTTCCGGGACAGGGGTTCGAGCAGTACTTC.

The chain joins TRBV5-1 to TRBJ2-2; possible D gene TRBD1, 5 bases. CDR1 and CDR2 (germline): SGHRS, YFSETQ. V lost 4 bases and J lost 2, with 15 bases in between. The CDR3 runs 16 residues. CDR3 region: CASSRTRDSNTGELFF. The CDR3 DNA reads TGCGCCAGCAGCCGAACTCGCGACAGTAACACCGGGGAGCTGTTTTTT. Full variable domain (outside the CDR3, taken from reference TRBV5-1 and TRBJ2-2): KAGVTQTPRYLIKTRGQQVTLSCSPISGHRSVSWYQQTPGQGLQFLFEYFSETQRNKGNFPGRFSGRQFSNSRSEMNVSTLELGDSALYLCASSRTRDSNTGELFFGEGSRLTVL.

J is TRBJ1-2 and V is TRBV28; 7 bases are shared with TRBD1. The CDR3 has 15 amino acids. With 5 bases clipped from V and 2 bases from J, the junction kept 8 bases outside the gene matches. CDR1 MDHEN and CDR2 SYDVKM come from the germline V gene. The CDR3 spells CASSPAGTENYGYTF. Here the CDR3 DNA reads TGTGCCAGCAGTCCGGCCGGGACAGAGAACTATGGCTACACCTTC.

This chain uses TRBV6-5 with TRBJ2-1; D is perhaps TRBD1 (5 bases). Germline values: CDR1 MNHEY, CDR2 SVGAGI. The CDR3 spans 14 residues. The ends were cut back, 7 bases at V and 1 base at J, with 11 bases in the middle. The CDR3 loop reads CASTQGTSYNEQFF. CDR3 coding DNA: TGTGCCAGCACCCAGGGAACTTCCTACAATGAGCAGTTCTTC.

V is TRBV11-3 and J is TRBJ2-5; 9 bases are a match to TRBD1. The junction had 12 bases not matched to a gene; V was cut back by 6 bases and J by 4 bases. CDR1 and CDR2 (germline): SGHNT, YENEEA. The CDR3 is 16 amino acids. CDR3 protein: CASSLRGTGTGETQYF. CDR3 sequence (DNA): TGTGCCAGCAGTCTTAGGGGGACAGGGACGGGAGAGACCCAGTACTTC.

The V and J genes are TRBV28 and TRBJ2-3; D assignment may be TRBD1 or TRBD2 (5 bases each). V gave up 4 bases and J gave up 8 bases, with 28 bases separating them. Germline lookup yields CDR1 MDHEN and CDR2 SYDVKM. CDR3 length: 18 residues. CDR3 nucleotide sequence: TGTGCCAGCAGTTCCCCCGTGTGGGACGATCGGTCGTCGGGTACGCAGTATTTT. This sequence encodes CASSSPVWDDRSSGTQYF.

The chain is built from TRBV4-2 and TRBJ2-7; either TRBD1 or TRBD2 may fit D (5 bases each). CDR3 length: 17 amino acids. Germline CDR1 reads LGHNA; CDR2 reads YNFKEQ. With 0 bases removed from V and 0 bases from J, the gap between germline ends came to 15 bases. In DNA, the CDR3 is TGTGCCAGCAGCCAAGATTCGGGACGGCTCAGCTCCTACGAGCAGTACTTC. Encoded protein: CASSQDSGRLSSYEQYF.

This chain uses TRBV10-3 with TRBJ2-7; 9 positions match TRBD1. The CDR3 is 14 residues long. Unmatched junction bases numbered 6, after V lost 7 bases and J lost 2 bases. CDR1 and CDR2 from the germline V gene are ENHRY and SYGVKD. The CDR3 DNA sequence: TGTGCCATCACCCCGGGACAGGGAGCCTACGAGCAGTACTTC. Translating gives CAITPGQGAYEQYF.

V usage is TRBV5-4 and J usage is TRBJ2-7; D is possibly TRBD2 (6 bases). The germline V gene has CDR1 SGHNT and CDR2 YYREEE (reference sequence). The V and J ends lost 3 bases and 7 bases respectively, with 20 bases between them. CDR3 length equals 15 residues. In nucleotides, the CDR3 is TGTGCCAGCAGCTCTCAAACCGGGAGCTCGGGAGAGCAGTACTTC. Residues: CASSSQTGSSGEQYF.

The CDR3 DNA reads TGTGCCAGCAGCCCCGGGGGGAATCAGCCCCAGCATTTT. Amino acids: CASSPGGNQPQHF. The J gene is TRBJ1-5, the V gene TRBV6-6; TRBD1 is a possible D gene (5 bases). The V and J ends lost 6 bases and 4 bases respectively, with 10 bases between them. Looked up from germline, CDR1 is MNHNY and CDR2 is SVGAGI (reference sequence). CDR3 length: 13 residues.

The chain couples TRBV27 to TRBJ2-1; 11 bases line up with TRBD2. Trimming at V came to 3 bases and at J to 10 bases, leaving 20 bases not matched to a gene. The CDR3 sequence is 19 residues long. The V gene's germline CDR1 is MNHEY and CDR2 SMNVEV (reference sequence). CDR3 amino acids: CASSFGPAKLAGASEEQFF. CDR3 nucleotides: TGTGCCAGCAGTTTCGGCCCTGCCAAACTAGCGGGAGCCTCCGAGGAGCAGTTCTTC.

The genes are TRBV7-6 and TRBJ2-7, with 11 bases fitting TRBD2. CDR3 length: 14 amino acids. After removal of 5 bases from V and 3 bases from J, the junction contained 3 bases not matched to a gene. CDR1 is SGHVS, CDR2 FNYEAQ, per germline. CDR3 loop: CASSPTSGSYEQYF. The CDR3 DNA follows: TGTGCCAGCAGCCCAACTAGCGGGAGCTACGAGCAGTACTTC. The variable domain in full, with the rest retrieved from reference TRBV7-6 and TRBJ2-7, is GAGVSQSPRYKVTKRGQDVALRCDPISGHVSLYWYRQALGQGPEFLTYFNYEAQQDKSGLPNDRFSAERPEGSISTLTIQRTEQRDSAMYRCASSPTSGSYEQYFGPGTRLTVT.

The chain recombines TRBV28 with TRBJ1-2; 10 nucleotides agree with TRBD1. The CDR3 has 15 residues. The V and J ends lost 2 bases and 4 bases, in that order; junction bases with no gene match: 4. Germline V gene lookup returns CDR1 MDHEN and CDR2 SYDVKM. CDR3 amino acids: CASSLADRGGYGYTF. The CDR3 DNA follows: TGTGCCAGCAGTTTAGCGGACAGGGGGGGCTATGGCTACACCTTC.

The rearrangement links TRBV11-2 to TRBJ2-1; 7 bases are shared with TRBD2. Germline V gene data show CDR1 as SGHAT and CDR2 as FQNNGV. The CDR3 length is 16 residues. Trimming took 1 base from V and 0 from J; bases not matched to a gene: 3. The CDR3 region is CASSLGGGSSYNEQFF. In DNA form, the CDR3 reads TGTGCCAGCAGCTTAGGTGGCGGGAGCTCCTACAATGAGCAGTTCTTC.

In DNA form, the CDR3 reads TGTGCCAGCAGCGGTGATACGGGAGGGTCCGGGGAGCTGTTTTTT. Its translation is CASSGDTGGSGELFF. The chain combines TRBV7-6 with TRBJ2-2; 8 positions match TRBD2. This CDR3 comprises 15 residues. Germline V gene sequence: CDR1 SGHVS, CDR2 FNYEAQ. V was pared by 5 bases and J by 6 bases, with 8 bases of the junction left unmatched.